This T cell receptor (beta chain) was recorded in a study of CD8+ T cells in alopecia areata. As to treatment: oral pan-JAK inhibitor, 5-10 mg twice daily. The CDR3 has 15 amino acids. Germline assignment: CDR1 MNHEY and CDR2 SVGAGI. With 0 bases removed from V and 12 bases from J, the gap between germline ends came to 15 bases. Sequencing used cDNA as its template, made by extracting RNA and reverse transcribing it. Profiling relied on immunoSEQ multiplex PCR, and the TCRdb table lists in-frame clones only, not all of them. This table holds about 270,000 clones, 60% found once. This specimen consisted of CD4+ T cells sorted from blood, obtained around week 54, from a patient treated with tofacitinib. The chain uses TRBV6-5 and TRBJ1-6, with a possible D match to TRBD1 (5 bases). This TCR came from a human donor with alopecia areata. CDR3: CASSYSDGMGLPLHF. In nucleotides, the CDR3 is TGTGCCAGCAGTTACTCGGACGGGATGGGGCTACCCCTCCACTTT.